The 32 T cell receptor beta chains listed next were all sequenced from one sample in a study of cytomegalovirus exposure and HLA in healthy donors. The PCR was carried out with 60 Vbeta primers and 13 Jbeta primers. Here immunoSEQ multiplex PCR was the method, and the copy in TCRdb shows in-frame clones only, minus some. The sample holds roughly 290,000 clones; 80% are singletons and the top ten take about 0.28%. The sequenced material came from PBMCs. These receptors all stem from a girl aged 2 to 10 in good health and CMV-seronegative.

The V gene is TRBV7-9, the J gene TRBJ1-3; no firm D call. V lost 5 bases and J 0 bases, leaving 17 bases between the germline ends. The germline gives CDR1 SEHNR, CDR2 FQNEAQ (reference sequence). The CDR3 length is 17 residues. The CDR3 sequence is CASSPPATPASGNTIYF. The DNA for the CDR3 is TGTGCCAGCAGCCCCCCGGCGACACCAGCCTCTGGAAACACCATATATTTT.

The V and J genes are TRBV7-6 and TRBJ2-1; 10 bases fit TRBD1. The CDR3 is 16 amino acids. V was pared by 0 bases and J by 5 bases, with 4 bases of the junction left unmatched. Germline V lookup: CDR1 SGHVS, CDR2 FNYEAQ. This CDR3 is CASSLARQGANNEQFF. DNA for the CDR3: TGTGCCAGCAGCTTAGCTAGACAGGGGGCTAACAATGAGCAGTTCTTC.

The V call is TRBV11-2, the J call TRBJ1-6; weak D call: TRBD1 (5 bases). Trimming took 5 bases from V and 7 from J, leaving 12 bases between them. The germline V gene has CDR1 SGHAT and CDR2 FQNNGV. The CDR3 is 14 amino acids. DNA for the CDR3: TGTGCCAGCAGCGTATCAGGGCAGAATTCACCCCTCCACTTT. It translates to CASSVSGQNSPLHF.

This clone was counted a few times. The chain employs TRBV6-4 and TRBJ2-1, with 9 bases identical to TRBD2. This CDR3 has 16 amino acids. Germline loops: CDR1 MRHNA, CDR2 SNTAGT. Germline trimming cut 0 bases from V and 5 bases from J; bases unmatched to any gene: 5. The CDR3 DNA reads TGTGCCAGCAGTGACTCGATTGCGGGGGGGCACAATGAGCAGTTCTTC. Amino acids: CASSDSIAGGHNEQFF.

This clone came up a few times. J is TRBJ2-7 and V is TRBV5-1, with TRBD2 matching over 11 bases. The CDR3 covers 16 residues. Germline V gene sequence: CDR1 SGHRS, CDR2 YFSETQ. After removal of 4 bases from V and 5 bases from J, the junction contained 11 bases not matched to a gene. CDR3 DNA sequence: TGCGCCAGCAGCGTCCTTAGCGGGAGGGTTACAGACGAGCAGTACTTC. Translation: CASSVLSGRVTDEQYF.

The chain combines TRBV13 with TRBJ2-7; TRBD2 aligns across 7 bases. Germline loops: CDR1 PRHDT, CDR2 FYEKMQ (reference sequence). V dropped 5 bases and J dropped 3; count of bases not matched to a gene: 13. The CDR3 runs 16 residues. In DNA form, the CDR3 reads TGTGCCAGCAGCCCTCTGGCGGGAGATGTCGGCTACGAGCAGTACTTC. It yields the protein CASSPLAGDVGYEQYF.

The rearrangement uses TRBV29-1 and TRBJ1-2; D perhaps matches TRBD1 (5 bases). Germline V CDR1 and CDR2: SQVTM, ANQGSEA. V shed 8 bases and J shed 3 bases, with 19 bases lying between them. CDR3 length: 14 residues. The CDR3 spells CSTVHPTGHYGYTF. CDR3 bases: TGCAGCACCGTACACCCCACAGGCCACTATGGCTACACCTTC.

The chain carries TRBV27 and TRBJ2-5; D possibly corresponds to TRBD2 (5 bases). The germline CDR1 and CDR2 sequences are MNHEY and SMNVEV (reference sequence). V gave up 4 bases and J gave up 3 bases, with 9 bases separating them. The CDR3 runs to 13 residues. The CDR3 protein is CASSYGLKETQYF. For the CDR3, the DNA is TGTGCCAGCAGTTACGGACTGAAAGAGACCCAGTACTTC.

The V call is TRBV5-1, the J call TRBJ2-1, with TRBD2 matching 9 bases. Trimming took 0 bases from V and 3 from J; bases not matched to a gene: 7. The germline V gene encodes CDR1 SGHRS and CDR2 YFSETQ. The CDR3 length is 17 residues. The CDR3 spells CASSLGGSGGIYNEQFF. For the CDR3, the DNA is TGCGCCAGCAGCTTGGGGGGGAGCGGGGGGATCTACAATGAGCAGTTCTTC.

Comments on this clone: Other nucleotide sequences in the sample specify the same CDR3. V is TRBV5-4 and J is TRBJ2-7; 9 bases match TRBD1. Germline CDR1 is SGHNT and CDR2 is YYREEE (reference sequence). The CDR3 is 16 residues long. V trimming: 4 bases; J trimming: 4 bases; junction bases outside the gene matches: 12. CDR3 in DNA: TGTGCCAGCAGCAAACGGACAGGGGAGGAGGTTTACGAGCAGTACTTC. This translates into CASSKRTGEEVYEQYF.

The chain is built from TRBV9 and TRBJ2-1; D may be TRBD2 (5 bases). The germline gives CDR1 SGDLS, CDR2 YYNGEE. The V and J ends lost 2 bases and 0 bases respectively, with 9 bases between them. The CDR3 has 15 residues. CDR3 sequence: CASSVSTSSYNEQFF. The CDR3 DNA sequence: TGTGCCAGCAGCGTGAGTACTAGCTCCTACAATGAGCAGTTCTTC.

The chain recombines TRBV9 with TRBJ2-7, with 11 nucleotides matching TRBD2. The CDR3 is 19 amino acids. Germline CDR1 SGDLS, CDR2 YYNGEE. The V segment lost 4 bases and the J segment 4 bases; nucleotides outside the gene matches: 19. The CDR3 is CASSSDPGGPSGRPYEQYF. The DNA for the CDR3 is TGTGCCAGCAGCTCCGACCCGGGGGGGCCTAGCGGGAGGCCATACGAGCAGTACTTC.

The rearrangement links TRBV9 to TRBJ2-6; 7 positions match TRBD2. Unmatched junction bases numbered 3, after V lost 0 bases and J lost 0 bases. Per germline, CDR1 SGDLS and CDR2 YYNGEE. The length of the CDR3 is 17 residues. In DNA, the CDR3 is TGTGCCAGCAGCGTAGTGGGGGGGGACTCTGGGGCCAACGTCCTGACTTTC. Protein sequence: CASSVVGGDSGANVLTF.

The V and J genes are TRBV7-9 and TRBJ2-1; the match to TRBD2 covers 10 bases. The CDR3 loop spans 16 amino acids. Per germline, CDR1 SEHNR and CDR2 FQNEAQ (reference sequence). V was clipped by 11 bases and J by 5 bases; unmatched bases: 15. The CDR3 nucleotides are TGTGCCGCCGGATGGATCGGGACTAGCGTTAACAATGAGCAGTTCTTC. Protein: CAAGWIGTSVNNEQFF.

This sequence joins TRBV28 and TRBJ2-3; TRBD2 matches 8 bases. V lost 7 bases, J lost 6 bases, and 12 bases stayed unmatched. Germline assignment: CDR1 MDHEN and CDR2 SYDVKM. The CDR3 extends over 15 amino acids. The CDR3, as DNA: TGTGCCAGCAAGGCTAGCGGGCTTACGGGGGATACGCAGTATTTT. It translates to CASKASGLTGDTQYF.

For the CDR3, the DNA is TGTGCCAGCATACTGACTAGCGGGGGGGCGGGTACGCAGTATTTT. It is translated as CASILTSGGAGTQYF. The chain joins TRBV2 to TRBJ2-3, with 14 nucleotides matching TRBD2. CDR3 length equals 15 residues. CDR1 and CDR2 (germline): SNHLY, FYNNEI. V lost 7 bases to trimming and J lost 8 bases; unmatched junction nucleotides: 8.

The DNA for the CDR3 is TGTGCCAGCAGCTTGGTCAGTCTAGATATGTACGAGCAGTACTTC. This sequence encodes CASSLVSLDMYEQYF. The chain uses TRBV5-5 and TRBJ2-7; no reliable D call. V gave up 0 bases and J gave up 4 bases, with 14 bases separating them. Germline V lookup: CDR1 SGHKS, CDR2 YYEKEE (reference sequence). This CDR3 comprises 15 residues. Variable domain in full (rest from reference TRBV5-5 and TRBJ2-7): DAGVTQSPTHLIKTRGQQVTLRCSPISGHKSVSWYQQVLGQGPQFIFQYYEKEERGRGNFPDRFSARQFPNYSSELNVNALLLGDSALYLCASSLVSLDMYEQYFGPGTRLTVT.

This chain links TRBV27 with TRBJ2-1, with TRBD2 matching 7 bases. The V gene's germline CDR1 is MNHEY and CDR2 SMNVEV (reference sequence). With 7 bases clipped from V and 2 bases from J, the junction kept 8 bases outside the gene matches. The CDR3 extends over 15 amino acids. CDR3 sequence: CASIDRLAAYNEQFF. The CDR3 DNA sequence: TGTGCCAGCATTGATAGACTAGCAGCCTACAATGAGCAGTTCTTC.

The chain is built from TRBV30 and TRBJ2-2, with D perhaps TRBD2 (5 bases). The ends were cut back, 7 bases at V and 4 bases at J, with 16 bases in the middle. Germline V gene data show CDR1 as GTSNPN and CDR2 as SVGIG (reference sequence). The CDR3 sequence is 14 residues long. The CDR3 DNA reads TGTGCCTCGAAGGTGGGAGTGGTCACCGGGGAGCTGTTTTTT. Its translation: CASKVGVVTGELFF.

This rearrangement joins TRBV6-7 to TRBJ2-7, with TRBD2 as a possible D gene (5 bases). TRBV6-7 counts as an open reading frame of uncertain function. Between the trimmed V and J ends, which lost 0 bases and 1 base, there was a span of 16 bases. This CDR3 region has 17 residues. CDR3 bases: TGTGCCAGCAGTTACTCGACGGTTCCCGGCGGGTCCTACGAGCAGTACTTC. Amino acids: CASSYSTVPGGSYEQYF.

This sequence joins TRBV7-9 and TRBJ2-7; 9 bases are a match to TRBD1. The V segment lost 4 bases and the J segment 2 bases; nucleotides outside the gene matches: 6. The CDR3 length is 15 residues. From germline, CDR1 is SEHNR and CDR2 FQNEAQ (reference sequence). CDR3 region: CASSSFRQGAYEQYF. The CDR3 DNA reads TGTGCCAGCAGCTCCTTTAGACAGGGGGCCTACGAGCAGTACTTC. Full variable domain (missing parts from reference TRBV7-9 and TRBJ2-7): DTGVSQNPRHKITKRGQNVTFRCDPISEHNRLYWYRQTLGQGPEFLTYFQNEAQLEKSRLLSDRFSAERPKGSFSTLEIQRTEQGDSAMYLCASSSFRQGAYEQYFGPGTRLTVT.

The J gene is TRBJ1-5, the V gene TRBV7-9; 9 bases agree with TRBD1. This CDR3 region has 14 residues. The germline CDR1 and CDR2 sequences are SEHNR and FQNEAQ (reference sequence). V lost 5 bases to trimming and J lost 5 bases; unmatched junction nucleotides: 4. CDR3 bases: TGTGCCAGCAGCCCCGGGACAGGGTATCAGCCCCAGCATTTT. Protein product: CASSPGTGYQPQHF.

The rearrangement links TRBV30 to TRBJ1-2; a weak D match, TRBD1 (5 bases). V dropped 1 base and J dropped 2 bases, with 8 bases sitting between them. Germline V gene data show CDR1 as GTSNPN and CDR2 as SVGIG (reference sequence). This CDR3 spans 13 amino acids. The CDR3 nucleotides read TGTGCCTGGAGTGGACAGTGGAACTATGGCTACACCTTC. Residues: CAWSGQWNYGYTF. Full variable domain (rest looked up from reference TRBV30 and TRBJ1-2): SQTIHQWPATLVQPVGSPLSLECTVEGTSNPNLYWYRQAAGRGLQLLFYSVGIGQISSEVPQNLSASRPQDRQFILSSKKLLLSDSGFYLCAWSGQWNYGYTFGSGTRLTVV.

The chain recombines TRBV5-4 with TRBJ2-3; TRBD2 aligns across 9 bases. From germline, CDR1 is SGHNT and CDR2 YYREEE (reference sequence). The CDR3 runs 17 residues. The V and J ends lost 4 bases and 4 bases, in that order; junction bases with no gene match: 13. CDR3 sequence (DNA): TGTGCCAGCAGCCAGCCTTGGGGCGGGGGGGCCTCAGATACGCAGTATTTT. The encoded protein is CASSQPWGGGASDTQYF.

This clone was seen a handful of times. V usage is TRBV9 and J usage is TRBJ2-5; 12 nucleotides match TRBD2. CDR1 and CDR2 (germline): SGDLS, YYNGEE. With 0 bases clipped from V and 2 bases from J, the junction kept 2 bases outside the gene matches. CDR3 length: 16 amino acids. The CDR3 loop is CASSVEGTSGQETQYF. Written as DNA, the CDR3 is TGTGCCAGCAGCGTAGAAGGGACTAGCGGGCAAGAGACCCAGTACTTC.

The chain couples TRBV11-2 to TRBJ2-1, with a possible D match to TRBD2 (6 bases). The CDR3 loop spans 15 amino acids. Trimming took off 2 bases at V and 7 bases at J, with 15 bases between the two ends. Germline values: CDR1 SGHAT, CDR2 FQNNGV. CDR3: CASSLLAPRGNEQFF. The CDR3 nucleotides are TGTGCCAGCAGCTTACTAGCGCCCAGAGGGAATGAGCAGTTCTTC.

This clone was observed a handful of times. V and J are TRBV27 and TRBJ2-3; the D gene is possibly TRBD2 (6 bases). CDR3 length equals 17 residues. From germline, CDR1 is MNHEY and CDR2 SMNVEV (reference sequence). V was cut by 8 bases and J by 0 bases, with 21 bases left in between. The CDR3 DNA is TGTGCCAGCGGTCCCGCCGGGACTTCGGCTAGCACAGATACGCAGTATTTT. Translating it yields CASGPAGTSASTDTQYF.

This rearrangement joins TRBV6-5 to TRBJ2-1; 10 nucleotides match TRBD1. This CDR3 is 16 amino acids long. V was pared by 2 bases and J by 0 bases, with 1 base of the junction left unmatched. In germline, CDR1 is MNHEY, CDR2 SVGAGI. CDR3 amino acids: CASSYRTGGSYNEQFF. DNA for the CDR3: TGTGCCAGCAGTTACCGGACAGGGGGCTCCTACAATGAGCAGTTCTTC.

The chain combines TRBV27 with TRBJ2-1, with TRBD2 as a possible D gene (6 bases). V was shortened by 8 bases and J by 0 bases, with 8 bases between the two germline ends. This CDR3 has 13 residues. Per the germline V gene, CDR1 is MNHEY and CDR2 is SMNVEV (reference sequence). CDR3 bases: TGTGCCAGCGGGACTGACTCCTACAATGAGCAGTTCTTC. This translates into CASGTDSYNEQFF.

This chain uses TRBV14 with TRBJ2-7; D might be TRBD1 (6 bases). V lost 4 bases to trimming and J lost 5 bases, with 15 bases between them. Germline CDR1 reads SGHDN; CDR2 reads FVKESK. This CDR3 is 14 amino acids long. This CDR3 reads CASSPHAGADEQYF. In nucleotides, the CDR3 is TGTGCCAGCAGCCCCCACGCAGGGGCCGACGAGCAGTACTTC.

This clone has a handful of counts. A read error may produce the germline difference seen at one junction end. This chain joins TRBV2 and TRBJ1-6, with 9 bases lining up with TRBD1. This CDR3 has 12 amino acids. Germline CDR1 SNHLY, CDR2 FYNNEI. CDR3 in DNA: TGTGCCAGCAGTGTATTGGGGACAGGGCCAAGCTTT. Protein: CASSVLGTGPSF.

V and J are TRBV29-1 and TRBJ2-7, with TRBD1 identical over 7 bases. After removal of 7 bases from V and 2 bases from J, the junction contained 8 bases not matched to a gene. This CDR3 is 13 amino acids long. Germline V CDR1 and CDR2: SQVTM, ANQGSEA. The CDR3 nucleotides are TGCAGCGCAATAGACAGGGAGACCTACGAGCAGTACTTC. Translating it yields CSAIDRETYEQYF.